The clone carrying this TCR beta chain showed up many times. The authors ran a second PCR of about 7 to 12 cycles using a sample-barcoded 5' primer and a J-beta primer mix. One entry per CDR3 protein, called by TCRdb with MiXCR from the 5' RACE reads. There are 1.5 million to 2 million distinct CDR3 sequences in the sample; about 28% occur only once, and more than 6% lies in the top ten. This sample was included in a study of blood T cells in healthy people across ages. Study in general: Template switching retrieved approximately one barcoded beta molecule for each two T cells.

It was ten milliliters of peripheral blood that were drawn from each donor. Samples had at least 6 million PBMCs isolated from them. Every sample gave at least 5 micrograms of total RNA when it was extracted. The V gene's germline CDR1 is ENHRY and CDR2 SYGVKD. V dropped 0 bases and J dropped 0 bases, with 6 bases sitting between them. The CDR3 is 14 amino acids. The clonotype comes from a woman aged 25 to 39 in good health. The specimen sequenced was blood. The chain couples TRBV10-3 to TRBJ2-7; D gene ambiguous. Here the CDR3 reads CAISESEYSYEQYF. The CDR3 DNA reads TGTGCCATCAGTGAGTCAGAGTACTCCTACGAGCAGTACTTC.